The next 14 T cell receptor beta chains were all read from a single sample in a study of blood T cell repertoires in COVID-19. Profiled with immunoSEQ multiplex PCR; TCRdb holds only in-frame clones, not every one. The sample shows roughly 260,000 clones, 90% of them seen only once. Sequencing was performed on peripheral blood. The receptors were gathered from a middle-aged woman with acute or convalescent COVID-19.

This chain connects TRBV6-4 to TRBJ2-1, with TRBD2 matching 9 bases. The CDR3 is 13 residues long. CDR1 and CDR2 (germline): MRHNA, SNTAGT. V lost 4 bases to trimming and J lost 8 bases; unmatched junction nucleotides: 3. CDR3: CASSVGTSHEQFF. DNA for the CDR3: TGTGCCAGCAGTGTCGGGACTAGCCATGAGCAGTTCTTC.

This sequence joins TRBV30 and TRBJ2-1, with D maybe TRBD2 (6 bases). Germline V gene data show CDR1 as GTSNPN and CDR2 as SVGIG (reference sequence). V was cut by 5 bases and J by 3 bases, with 11 bases left in between. There are 13 residues in the CDR3. The CDR3 sequence is CAWGGSHYNEQFF. DNA for the CDR3: TGTGCCTGGGGGGGGTCCCACTACAATGAGCAGTTCTTC.

CDR3 residues: CASRRDRDNSPLHF. In DNA, the CDR3 is TGTGCCAGTAGGAGGGACAGGGATAATTCACCCCTCCACTTT. J is TRBJ1-6 and V is TRBV19; TRBD1 matches at 9 bases. The germline CDR1 and CDR2 sequences are LNHDA and SQIVND (reference sequence). V shed 6 bases and J 5 bases; nucleotides not matched to a gene: 2. The CDR3 is made up of 14 amino acids.

The CDR3 here is CASSLVTAATDTQYF. DNA of the CDR3: TGTGCCAGCAGCTTAGTGACGGCGGCTACAGATACGCAGTATTTT. V usage is TRBV7-2 and J usage is TRBJ2-3; D is unresolved. The V end lost 1 base, the J end lost 3 bases, and 11 bases lay between the germline ends. The CDR3 covers 15 residues. Germline V gene data show CDR1 as SGHTA and CDR2 as FQGNSA.

This sequence joins TRBV10-1 and TRBJ2-5; 8 bases match TRBD2. Germline values: CDR1 WNHNN, CDR2 SYGVQD (reference sequence). The CDR3 has 15 residues. After removal of 0 bases from V and 2 bases from J, the junction contained 2 bases not matched to a gene. CDR3 amino acids: CASSESIAGQETQYF. For the CDR3, the DNA is TGCGCCAGCAGTGAGTCAATAGCGGGGCAAGAGACCCAGTACTTC.

J is TRBJ2-2 and V is TRBV19; TRBD2 is a possible D gene (6 bases). This CDR3 spans 15 amino acids. Germline values: CDR1 LNHDA, CDR2 SQIVND (reference sequence). V was clipped by 5 bases and J by 4 bases, with 14 bases between them. CDR3 nucleotide sequence: TGTGCCAGTAGTCCACGGGACTTGCCCACCGGGGAGCTGTTTTTT. This gives the protein CASSPRDLPTGELFF.

The chain recombines TRBV19 with TRBJ2-1; D might be TRBD2 (6 bases). Germline lookup yields CDR1 LNHDA and CDR2 SQIVND (reference sequence). V shed 3 bases and J shed 9 bases, with 15 bases lying between them. This CDR3 has 14 residues. The CDR3 nucleotides read TGTGCCAGTAGTATTTGGCGGGGAGAGGGTGAGCAGTTCTTC. This sequence encodes CASSIWRGEGEQFF. The full variable domain, its missing parts supplied by reference TRBV19 and TRBJ2-1, is DGGITQSPKYLFRKEGQNVTLSCEQNLNHDAMYWYRQDPGQGLRLIYYSQIVNDFQKGDIAEGYSVSREKKESFPLTVTSAQKNPTAFYLCASSIWRGEGEQFFGPGTRLTVL.

The chain couples TRBV9 to TRBJ1-4; TRBD1 might be the D (5 bases). V lost 0 bases and J 3 bases, leaving 12 bases between the germline ends. CDR3 length: 16 residues. Germline CDR1 SGDLS, CDR2 YYNGEE. The CDR3 DNA sequence: TGTGCCAGCAGCGTAGAGGAAGGGGTTCCTAATGAAAAACTGTTTTTT. Translation: CASSVEEGVPNEKLFF.

This rearrangement joins TRBV18 to TRBJ2-1, with 10 bases matching TRBD2. With 5 bases clipped from V and 5 bases from J, the junction kept 12 bases outside the gene matches. The CDR3 totals 17 residues. Germline CDR1 and CDR2: KGHSH and LQKENI. In nucleotides, the CDR3 is TGTGCCAGCTCAACCCTCTCTCCTAGCGGGGGCAACAATGAGCAGTTCTTC. It yields the protein CASSTLSPSGGNNEQFF.

The chain joins TRBV11-2 to TRBJ1-4; 7 nucleotides match TRBD1. Germline values: CDR1 SGHAT, CDR2 FQNNGV. The CDR3 loop spans 16 amino acids. The junction had 11 bases not matched to a gene; V was cut back by 5 bases and J by 5 bases. The CDR3 spells CASSPRGQLVNEKLFF. The DNA of the CDR3 is TGTGCCAGCAGCCCCCGGGGACAGCTAGTAAATGAAAAACTGTTTTTT. The full variable domain, its missing parts supplied by reference TRBV11-2 and TRBJ1-4, is EAGVAQSPRYKIIEKRQSVAFWCNPISGHATLYWYQQILGQGPKLLIQFQNNGVVDDSQLPKDRFSAERLKGVDSTLKIQPAKLEDSAVYLCASSPRGQLVNEKLFFGSGTQLSVL.

This rearrangement joins TRBV19 to TRBJ1-2; D perhaps matches TRBD1 (6 bases). V shed 7 bases and J shed 8 bases, with 20 bases lying between them. The CDR3 is 14 amino acids. Germline assignment: CDR1 LNHDA and CDR2 SQIVND (reference sequence). The CDR3 protein is CASKAPGAGEGYTF. The DNA of the CDR3 is TGTGCCAGTAAGGCCCCAGGGGCAGGAGAGGGCTACACCTTC.

The V gene is TRBV5-1, the J gene TRBJ2-1; 12 nucleotides line up with TRBD1. The germline gives CDR1 SGHRS, CDR2 YFSETQ. The CDR3 covers 17 residues. With 4 bases clipped from V and 1 base from J, the junction kept 6 bases outside the gene matches. CDR3 DNA sequence: TGCGCCAGCAGCCCCCAGGGACAGGGGGCTTCCTACAATGAGCAGTTCTTC. It translates to CASSPQGQGASYNEQFF.

This clone was detected once. The chain has TRBV3-1 (or the pseudogene TRBV3-2) and TRBJ1-2; D is unresolved. The length of the CDR3 is 13 residues. Deletions cut 4 bases from V and 8 bases from J, with 14 bases between. Germline loops: CDR1 LGHDT, CDR2 YNNKEL (reference sequence). The CDR3 spells CASSRQENEGYTF. In nucleotides, the CDR3 is TGTGCCAGCAGCCGCCAGGAAAATGAGGGCTACACCTTC.

The CDR3 spells CASSQVDRNYGYTF. In DNA form, the CDR3 reads TGTGCCAGCAGCCAAGTGGACAGGAACTATGGCTACACCTTC. The chain carries TRBV14 and TRBJ1-2; 7 positions match TRBD1. This CDR3 contains 14 residues. Trimming took 1 base from V and 2 from J; bases not matched to a gene: 1. CDR1 is SGHDN, CDR2 FVKESK, per germline.